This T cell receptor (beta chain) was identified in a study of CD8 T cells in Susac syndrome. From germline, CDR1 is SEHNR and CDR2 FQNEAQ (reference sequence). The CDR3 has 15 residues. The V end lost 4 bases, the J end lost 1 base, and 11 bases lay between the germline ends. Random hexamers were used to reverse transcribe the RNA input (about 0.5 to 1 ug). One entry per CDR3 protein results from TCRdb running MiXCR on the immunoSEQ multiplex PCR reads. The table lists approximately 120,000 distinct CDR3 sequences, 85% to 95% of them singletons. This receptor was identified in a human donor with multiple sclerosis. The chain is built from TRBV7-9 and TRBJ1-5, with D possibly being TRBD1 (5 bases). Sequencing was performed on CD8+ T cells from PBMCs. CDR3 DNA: TGTGCCAGCAGCTCCACGGCAGGGAGCAATCAGCCCCAGCATTTT. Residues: CASSSTAGSNQPQHF.